This TCR beta chain originates from a study of CD8 T cells in Susac syndrome. TCR beta sequencing covered blood CD8+ and CD4+ T cells. Roughly 0.45 to 1 ug RNA was reverse transcribed with random hexamers. TCRdb reprocessed the immunoSEQ multiplex PCR reads with MiXCR, giving one entry per CDR3 protein. The top ten hold over 0.075% of the sample, which has some 180,000 distinct CDR3 sequences, about 91% seen once. CDR3 size: 15 residues. The junction had 7 bases not matched to a gene; V was cut back by 0 bases and J by 7 bases. Germline V gene sequence: CDR1 SGHRS, CDR2 YFSETQ. The gene calls are TRBV5-1 and TRBJ2-1; 7 bases fit TRBD2. This sequence was found in a human donor with Susac syndrome. The sequenced sample consisted of CD4+ T cells from PBMCs. DNA for the CDR3: TGCGCCAGCAGCTTGGGACAGTGGACTAGGAATGAGCAGTTCTTC. Translation gives CASSLGQWTRNEQFF.